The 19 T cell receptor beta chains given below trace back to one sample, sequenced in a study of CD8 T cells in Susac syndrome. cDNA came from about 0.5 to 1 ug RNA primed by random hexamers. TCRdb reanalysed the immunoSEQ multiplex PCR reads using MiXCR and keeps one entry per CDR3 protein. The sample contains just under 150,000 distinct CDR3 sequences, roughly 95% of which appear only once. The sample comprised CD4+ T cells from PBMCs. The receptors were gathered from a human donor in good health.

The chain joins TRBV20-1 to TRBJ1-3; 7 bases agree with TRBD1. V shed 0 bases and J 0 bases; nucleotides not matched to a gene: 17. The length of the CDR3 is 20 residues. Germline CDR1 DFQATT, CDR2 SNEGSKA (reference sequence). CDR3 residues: CSARDHSRGGQKSSGNTIYF. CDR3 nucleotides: TGCAGTGCTAGAGATCATAGCCGAGGGGGCCAAAAGAGCTCTGGAAACACCATATATTTT.

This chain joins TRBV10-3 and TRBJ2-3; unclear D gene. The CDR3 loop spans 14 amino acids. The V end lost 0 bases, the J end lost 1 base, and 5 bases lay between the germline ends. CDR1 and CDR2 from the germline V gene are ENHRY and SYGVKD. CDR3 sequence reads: CAISESAGTDTQYF. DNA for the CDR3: TGTGCCATCAGTGAGTCGGCGGGCACAGATACGCAGTATTTT.

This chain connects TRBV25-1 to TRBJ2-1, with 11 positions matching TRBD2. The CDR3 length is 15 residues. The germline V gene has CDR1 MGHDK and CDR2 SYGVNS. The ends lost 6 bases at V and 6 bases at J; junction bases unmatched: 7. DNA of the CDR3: TGTGCCAGCAGCGAACTAGCGGGAGTGGGCAATGAGCAGTTCTTC. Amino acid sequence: CASSELAGVGNEQFF.

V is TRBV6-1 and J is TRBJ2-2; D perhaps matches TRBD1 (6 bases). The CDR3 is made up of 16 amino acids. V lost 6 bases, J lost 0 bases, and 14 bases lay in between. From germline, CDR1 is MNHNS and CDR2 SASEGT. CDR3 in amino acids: CASRPGQTTNTGELFF. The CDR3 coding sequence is TGTGCCAGCAGACCAGGACAGACAACGAACACCGGGGAGCTGTTTTTT.

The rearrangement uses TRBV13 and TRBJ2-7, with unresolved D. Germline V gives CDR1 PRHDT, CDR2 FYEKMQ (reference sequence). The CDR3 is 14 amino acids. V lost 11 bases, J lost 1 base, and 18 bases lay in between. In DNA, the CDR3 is TGTGCCTCAAGGCGAGGTATGGGGTCCTACGAGCAGTACTTC. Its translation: CASRRGMGSYEQYF.

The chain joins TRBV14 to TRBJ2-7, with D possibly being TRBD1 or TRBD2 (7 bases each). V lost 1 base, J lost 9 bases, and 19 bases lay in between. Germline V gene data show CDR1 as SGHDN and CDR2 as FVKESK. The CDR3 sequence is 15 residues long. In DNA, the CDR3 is TGTGCCAGCAGCCAAGCCCCAGGGGGGGGCTCCCGGCAGTACTTC. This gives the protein CASSQAPGGGSRQYF. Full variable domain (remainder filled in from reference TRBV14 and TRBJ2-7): EAGVTQFPSHSVIEKGQTVTLRCDPISGHDNLYWYRRVMGKEIKFLLHFVKESKQDESGMPNNRFLAERTGGTYSTLKVQPAELEDSGVYFCASSQAPGGGSRQYFGPGTRLTVT.

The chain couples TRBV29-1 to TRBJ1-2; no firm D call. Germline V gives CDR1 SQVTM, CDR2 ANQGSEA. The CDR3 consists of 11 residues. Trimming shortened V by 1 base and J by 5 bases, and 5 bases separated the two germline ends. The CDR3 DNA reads TGCAGCGTTGAAGTTTGGTATGGCTACACCTTC. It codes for CSVEVWYGYTF.

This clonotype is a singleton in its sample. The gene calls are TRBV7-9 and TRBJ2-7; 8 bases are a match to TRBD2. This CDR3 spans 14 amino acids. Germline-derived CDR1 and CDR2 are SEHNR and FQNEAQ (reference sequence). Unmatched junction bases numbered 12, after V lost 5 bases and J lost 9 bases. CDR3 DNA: TGTGCCAGCAGCCAAGCGCCGACTAGCGAAGTGCAGTACTTC. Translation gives CASSQAPTSEVQYF.

DNA for the CDR3: TGTGCCAGCAGCCAGCCGGGACAGGGAATGGACGAGCAGTACTTC. This sequence encodes CASSQPGQGMDEQYF. This sequence joins TRBV3-1 and TRBJ2-7, with TRBD1 matching over 9 bases. The V gene end was trimmed by 3 bases and the J gene end by 5 bases; junction bases not matched to a gene: 8. This CDR3 spans 15 amino acids. Germline values: CDR1 LGHDT, CDR2 YNNKEL (reference sequence).

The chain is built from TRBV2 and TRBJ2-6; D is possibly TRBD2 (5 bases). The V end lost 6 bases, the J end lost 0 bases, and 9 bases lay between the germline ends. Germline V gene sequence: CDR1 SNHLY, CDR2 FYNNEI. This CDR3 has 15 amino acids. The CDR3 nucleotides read TGTGCCAGCAGACGAGGGTACTCTGGGGCCAACGTCCTGACTTTC. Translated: CASRRGYSGANVLTF.

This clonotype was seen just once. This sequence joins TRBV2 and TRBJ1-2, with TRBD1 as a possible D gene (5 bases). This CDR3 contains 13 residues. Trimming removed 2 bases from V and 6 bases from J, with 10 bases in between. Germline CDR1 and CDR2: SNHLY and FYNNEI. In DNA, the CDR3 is TGTGCCAGCAGTGAAAACAGGCTGGATGGCTACACCTTC. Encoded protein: CASSENRLDGYTF.

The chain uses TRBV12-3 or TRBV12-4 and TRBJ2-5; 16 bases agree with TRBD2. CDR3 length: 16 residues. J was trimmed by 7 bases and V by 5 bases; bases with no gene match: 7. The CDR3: CASSPGTSGGGRTQYF. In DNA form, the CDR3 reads TGTGCCAGCAGTCCGGGGACTAGCGGGGGGGGGAGGACCCAGTACTTC.

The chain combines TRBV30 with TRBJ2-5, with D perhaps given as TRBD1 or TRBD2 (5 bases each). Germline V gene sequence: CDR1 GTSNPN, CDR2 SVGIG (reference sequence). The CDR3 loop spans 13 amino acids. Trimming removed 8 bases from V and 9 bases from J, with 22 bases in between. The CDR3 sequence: CARSPVEGTAQYF. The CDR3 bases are TGTGCCCGATCTCCGGTGGAAGGGACGGCCCAGTACTTC.

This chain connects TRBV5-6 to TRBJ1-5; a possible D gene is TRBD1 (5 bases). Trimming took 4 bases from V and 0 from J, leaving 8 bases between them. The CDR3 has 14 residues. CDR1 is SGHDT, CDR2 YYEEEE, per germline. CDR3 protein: CASSRQYSNQPQHF. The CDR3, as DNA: TGTGCCAGCAGCAGACAGTATAGCAATCAGCCCCAGCATTTT.

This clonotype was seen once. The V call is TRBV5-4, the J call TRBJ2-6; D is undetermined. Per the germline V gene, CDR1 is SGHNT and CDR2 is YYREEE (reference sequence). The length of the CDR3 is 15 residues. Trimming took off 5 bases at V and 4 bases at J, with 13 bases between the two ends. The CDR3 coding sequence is TGTGCCAGCAGTTTCCCTAACCGGGGGGCCAACGTCCTGACTTTC. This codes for CASSFPNRGANVLTF. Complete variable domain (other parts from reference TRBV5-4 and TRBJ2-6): ETGVTQSPTHLIKTRGQQVTLRCSSQSGHNTVSWYQQALGQGPQFIFQYYREEENGRGNFPPRFSGLQFPNYSSELNVNALELDDSALYLCASSFPNRGANVLTFGAGSRLTVL.

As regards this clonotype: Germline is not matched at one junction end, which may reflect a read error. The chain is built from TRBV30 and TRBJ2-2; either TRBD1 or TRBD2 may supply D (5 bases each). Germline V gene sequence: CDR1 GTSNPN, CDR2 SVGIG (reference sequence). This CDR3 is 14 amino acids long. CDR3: CAWSVRQNTGEPFF. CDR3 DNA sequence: TGTGCCTGGAGTGTTCGACAGAACACCGGGGAGCCGTTTTTT. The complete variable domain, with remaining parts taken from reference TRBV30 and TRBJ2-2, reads SQTIHQWPATLVQPVGSPLSLECTVEGTSNPNLYWYRQAAGRGLQLLFYSVGIGQISSEVPQNLSASRPQDRQFILSSKKLLLSDSGFYLCAWSVRQNTGEPFFGEGSRLTVL.

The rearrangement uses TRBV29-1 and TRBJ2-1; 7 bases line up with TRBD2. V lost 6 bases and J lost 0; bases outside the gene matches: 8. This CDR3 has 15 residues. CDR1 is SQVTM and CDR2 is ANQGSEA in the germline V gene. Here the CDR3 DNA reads TGCAGCGTCCCGACTAGCACGGGCTCCTACAATGAGCAGTTCTTC. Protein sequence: CSVPTSTGSYNEQFF.

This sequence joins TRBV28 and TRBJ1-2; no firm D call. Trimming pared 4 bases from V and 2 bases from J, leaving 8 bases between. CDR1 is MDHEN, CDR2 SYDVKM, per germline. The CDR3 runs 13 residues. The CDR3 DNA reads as TGTGCCAGCAGTTCTCCAGTAAACTATGGCTACACCTTC. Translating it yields CASSSPVNYGYTF.

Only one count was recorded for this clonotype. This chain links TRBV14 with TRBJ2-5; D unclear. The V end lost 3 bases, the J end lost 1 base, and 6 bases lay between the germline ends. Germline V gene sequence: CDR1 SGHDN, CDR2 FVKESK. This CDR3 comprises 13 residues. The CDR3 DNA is TGTGCCAGCAGCCAGAATATCCAAGAGACCCAGTACTTC. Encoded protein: CASSQNIQETQYF.